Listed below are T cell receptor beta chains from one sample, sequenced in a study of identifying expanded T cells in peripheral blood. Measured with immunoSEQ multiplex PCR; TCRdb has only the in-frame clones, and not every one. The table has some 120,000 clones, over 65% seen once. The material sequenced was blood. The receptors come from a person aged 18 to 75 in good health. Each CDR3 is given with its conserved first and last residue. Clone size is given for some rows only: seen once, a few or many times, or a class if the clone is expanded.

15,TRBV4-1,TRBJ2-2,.,CASSQGQGETGELFF
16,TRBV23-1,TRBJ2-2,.,CASSHQPPTRYGELFF
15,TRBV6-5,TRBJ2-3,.,CASRGTSGGAGTQYF
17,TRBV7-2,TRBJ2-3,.,CASSLGASGGAIDTQYF
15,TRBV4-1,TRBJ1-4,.,CASSLVETMNEKLFF
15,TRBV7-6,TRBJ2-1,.,CASSAPDSGRNEQFF
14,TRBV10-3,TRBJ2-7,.,CAIESQGRPYEQYF
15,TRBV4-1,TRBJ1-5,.,CASSPGMWVNQPQHF
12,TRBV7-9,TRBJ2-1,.,CASSFNYNEQFF
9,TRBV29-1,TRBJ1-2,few,CSVDHGYTF
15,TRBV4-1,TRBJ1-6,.,CASSQEPGLRSPLHF
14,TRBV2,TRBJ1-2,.,CASSEGAGAYGYTF
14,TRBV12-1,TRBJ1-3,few,CASSPGTAGNTIYF
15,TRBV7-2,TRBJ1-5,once,CASSLFGTGIQPQHF
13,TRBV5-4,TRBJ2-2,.,CASSEGWSGELFF
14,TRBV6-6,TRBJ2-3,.,CATLRDRGGGTQYF
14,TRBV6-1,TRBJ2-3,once,CASSWTGGTDTQYF
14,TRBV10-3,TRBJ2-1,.,CAITPGQGFDEQFF
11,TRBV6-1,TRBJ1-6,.,CASGDNSPLHF
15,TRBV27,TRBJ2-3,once,CASSGGLGEADTQYF
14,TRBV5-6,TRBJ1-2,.,CASRMGQGQGGYTF
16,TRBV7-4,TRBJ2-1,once,CASSLVTGGKYNEQFF
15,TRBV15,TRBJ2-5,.,CATSTLYRDSETQYF